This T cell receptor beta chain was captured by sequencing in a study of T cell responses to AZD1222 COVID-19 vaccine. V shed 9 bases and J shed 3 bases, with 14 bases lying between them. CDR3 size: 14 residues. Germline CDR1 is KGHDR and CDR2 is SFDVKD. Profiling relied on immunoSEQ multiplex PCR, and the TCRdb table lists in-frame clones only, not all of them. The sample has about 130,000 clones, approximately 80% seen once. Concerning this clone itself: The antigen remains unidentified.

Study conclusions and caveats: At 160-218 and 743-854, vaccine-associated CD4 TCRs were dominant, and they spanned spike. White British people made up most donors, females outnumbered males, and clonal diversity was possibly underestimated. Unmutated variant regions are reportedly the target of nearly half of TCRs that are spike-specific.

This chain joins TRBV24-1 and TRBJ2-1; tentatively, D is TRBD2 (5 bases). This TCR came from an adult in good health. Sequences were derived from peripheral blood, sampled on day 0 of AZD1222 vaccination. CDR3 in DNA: TGTGCCACCGGCACCGTTGGGAGCTACAATGAGCAGTTCTTC. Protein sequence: CATGTVGSYNEQFF.